A selection of T cell receptor beta chains follows, all from one sample in a study of blood T cell repertoires in COVID-19. Using immunoSEQ multiplex PCR, the repertoire was profiled, and TCRdb retains in-frame clones only, with some absent. The sample carries roughly 51,000 clones, around 90% recorded once. The sequenced material came from peripheral blood. All receptors derive from a man aged 45-65 years with active COVID-19. Both conserved end residues are part of each CDR3. The order of the fields is D gene, J gene, V gene, CDR3 DNA, CDR3 protein. The D gene is left open where the match is weak.

D: TRBD2; J: TRBJ2-3; V: TRBV4-2; DNA: TGTGCCAGCAGCCAAGAATGGCGGGGGGCGGTAGATACGCAGTATTTT; CDR3: CASSQEWRGAVDTQYF
D: NA; J: TRBJ2-3; V: TRBV5-1; DNA: TGCGCCAGCAGCTTGGGCCAAGGGGTCACAGATACGCAGTATTTT; CDR3: CASSLGQGVTDTQYF
D: TRBD2; J: TRBJ2-3; V: TRBV2; DNA: TGTGCCAGCACCGAGAATAGCGGGGGTGGCACGCAGTATTTT; CDR3: CASTENSGGGTQYF
D: NA; J: TRBJ1-5; V: TRBV27; DNA: TGTGCCAGCAGTTTAATACGGGGGAGCAATCAGCCCCAGCATTTT; CDR3: CASSLIRGSNQPQHF
D: NA; J: TRBJ2-5; V: TRBV5-1; DNA: TGCGCCAGTAACCGGGACATCCAAGAGACCCAGTACTTC; CDR3: CASNRDIQETQYF
D: NA; J: TRBJ2-3; V: TRBV5-1; DNA: TGCGCCAGCAGCTCTGACGCAGGATCCACAGATACGCAGTATTTT; CDR3: CASSSDAGSTDTQYF
D: NA; J: TRBJ2-3; V: TRBV12-3/TRBV12-4; DNA: TGTGCCAGCAGTTTTCTGGGGCGCGATACGCAGTATTTT; CDR3: CASSFLGRDTQYF
D: NA; J: TRBJ1-2; V: TRBV3-1/TRBV3-2; DNA: TGTGCCAGCAGCCAAGGTCTGGCGGTACCTAACTATGGCTACACCTTC; CDR3: CASSQGLAVPNYGYTF
D: NA; J: TRBJ1-4; V: TRBV2; DNA: TGTGCCAGCAGGTGGCGGGGCTTGGAGAGTGAAAAACTGTTTTTT; CDR3: CASRWRGLESEKLFF
D: TRBD2; J: TRBJ2-1; V: TRBV18; DNA: TGTGCCAGCTCGTATCCGAGCGGGGAAGCGGGTGAGCAGTTCTTC; CDR3: CASSYPSGEAGEQFF
D: TRBD1; J: TRBJ1-1; V: TRBV6-2/TRBV6-3; DNA: TGTGCCAGCAGTGGGACAGAATACACTGAAGCTTTCTTT; CDR3: CASSGTEYTEAFF
D: TRBD1; J: TRBJ2-1; V: TRBV2; DNA: TGTGCCAGCACCGGGACAGGGTTCTGGGGGCAGTTCTTC; CDR3: CASTGTGFWGQFF
D: TRBD1; J: TRBJ2-7; V: TRBV10-3; DNA: TGTGCCATCAGCGCTTCAACAGGGGCCTACGAGCAGTACTTC; CDR3: CAISASTGAYEQYF
D: TRBD2; J: TRBJ2-2; V: TRBV19; DNA: TGTGCCAGTAGTCCTCAGGGACTAGCGGGCCCAGGGACCGGGGAGCTGTTTTTT; CDR3: CASSPQGLAGPGTGELFF
D: NA; J: TRBJ2-1; V: TRBV19; DNA: TGTGCCAGTACCCCCTTCTTGAGCTCCTACAATGAGCAGTTCTTC; CDR3: CASTPFLSSYNEQFF
D: TRBD2; J: TRBJ2-5; V: TRBV9; DNA: TGTGCCAGCAGCGTTATGGCGGGGGACGAGACCCAGTACTTC; CDR3: CASSVMAGDETQYF